This is a list of T cell receptor beta chains from one sample in a study of T-cell memory formation after mild COVID-19. TCRdb itself ran the 5' RACE reads through MiXCR, one entry per CDR3 protein. The table records roughly 130,000 distinct CDR3 sequences, around 15% of them present only once. The specimen sequenced was PBMCs or a T cell subset sorted from them (not recorded which). These TCRs come from a man between 18 and 35 years old who had mild COVID-19 (a few samples of this study predate the infection). Cell type and time point are not known. CDR3s include the opening cysteine and the closing phenylalanine or tryptophan. A D gene is named only where the DNA matches it firmly. Part of the rows lack a size; the others show once, few, many or a class for expanded clones.

clone_size j_call d_call v_call cdr3_aa cdr3_nt
NA TRBJ2-1 TRBD2 TRBV24-1 CATSVAGGLLGENEQFF TGTGCCACCAGTGTTGCGGGGGGACTCCTGGGGGAGAATGAGCAGTTCTTC
few TRBJ2-5 TRBD2 TRBV4-1 CASSLLPGGAEVEETQYF TGCGCCAGCAGCCTCCTCCCCGGGGGGGCTGAGGTGGAAGAGACCCAGTACTTC
NA TRBJ2-3 TRBD2 TRBV5-6 CASSLQLAGGTDTQYF TGTGCCAGCAGCCTCCAACTAGCGGGGGGCACAGATACGCAGTATTTT
few TRBJ2-5 NA TRBV7-2 CASSQDSQTQYF TGTGCCAGCAGCCAGGACAGTCAGACCCAGTACTTC
many TRBJ2-2 NA TRBV7-3 CASRPSRGNTGELFF TGTGCCAGCAGGCCGTCCAGGGGGAACACCGGGGAGCTGTTTTTT
few TRBJ1-4 NA TRBV5-1 CASSLGPENNEKLFF TGCGCCAGCAGCTTGGGCCCCGAAAACAATGAAAAACTGTTTTTT
few TRBJ2-1 TRBD2 TRBV11-2 CASSSDGLAGGSEQFF TGTGCCAGCAGCTCTGATGGACTAGCGGGGGGGTCTGAGCAGTTCTTC
few TRBJ2-2 NA TRBV5-1 CASSLGGRTGELFF TGCGCCAGCAGCTTGGGGGGACGGACCGGGGAGCTGTTTTTT
NA TRBJ2-1 NA TRBV5-1 CASSLALAADSYNEQFF TGCGCCAGCAGCTTGGCTCTAGCAGCCGACTCCTACAATGAGCAGTTCTTC
NA TRBJ2-2 NA TRBV18 CASSPLAAAPGSCFF NA
once TRBJ1-1 NA TRBV12-3/TRBV12-4 CASSPGRVNTEAFF TGTGCCAGCAGTCCAGGGCGAGTGAACACTGAAGCTTTCTTT
few TRBJ2-5 TRBD1 TRBV12-3/TRBV12-4 CASSPRTGKIQENQYF TGTGCCAGCAGCCCGAGGACAGGGAAGATCCAAGAGAACCAGTACTTC
many TRBJ2-3 TRBD1 TRBV10-3 CATEGAGGSDTQYF TGTGCCACGGAGGGGGCAGGGGGCTCAGATACGCAGTATTTT
few TRBJ2-5 NA TRBV4-2 CASSRETSIRETQYF TGTGCCAGCAGCCGGGAAACTAGTATAAGGGAGACCCAGTACTTC
few TRBJ2-1 TRBD2 TRBV9 CASSERGVYNEQFF TGTGCCAGCAGCGAGCGGGGAGTCTACAATGAGCAGTTCTTC
NA TRBJ2-5 TRBD1 TRBV5-1 CASSSGTGRQETQYF TGCGCCAGCAGCTCTGGGACAGGGCGTCAAGAGACCCAGTACTTC
few TRBJ2-2 NA TRBV12-3/TRBV12-4 CASSLVPGSPKHTGELFF TGTGCCAGCAGTTTAGTTCCGGGGAGCCCGAAGCACACCGGGGAGCTGTTTTTT
few TRBJ1-1 NA TRBV9 CASSVGAGENTEAFF TGTGCCAGCAGCGTAGGGGCAGGGGAGAACACTGAAGCTTTCTTT
NA TRBJ1-4 NA TRBV6-5 CASSYSGATNEKLFF TGTGCCAGCAGTTACTCGGGCGCAACTAATGAAAAACTGTTTTTT
NA TRBJ1-1 NA TRBV7-8 CASSEDLDTEAFF TGTGCCAGCAGCGAGGACCTCGACACTGAAGCTTTCTTT
few TRBJ2-7 NA TRBV6-1 CASSEGDFYEQYF TGTGCCAGCAGTGAGGGGGATTTTTACGAGCAGTACTTC
NA TRBJ2-3 NA TRBV7-9 CASSWGPNTQYF TGTGCCAGCAGCTGGGGGCCCAATACGCAGTATTTT
few TRBJ2-1 NA TRBV4-3 CASSQDRLGPISYNEQFF TGCGCCAGCAGCCAAGATCGGCTGGGACCAATCTCCTACAATGAGCAGTTCTTC
NA TRBJ2-2 NA TRBV20-1 CSAKNPLNTGELFF TGCAGTGCCAAAAACCCCCTAAACACCGGGGAGCTGTTTTTT
few TRBJ1-2 NA TRBV4-3 CASSQGGTNYGYTF TGCGCCAGCAGCCAAGGAGGGACTAACTATGGCTACACCTTC
few TRBJ1-1 NA TRBV7-2 CASGQGSGAEAFF TGTGCCAGCGGGCAGGGGAGTGGGGCTGAAGCTTTCTTT
few TRBJ2-3 NA TRBV7-2 CASSFATTGDTQYF TGTGCCAGCAGCTTTGCCACGACTGGAGATACGCAGTATTTT
NA TRBJ1-2 NA TRBV12-3/TRBV12-4 CASSFRRVPSVDGYTF TGTGCCAGCAGTTTTCGAAGAGTCCCGTCCGTGGATGGCTACACCTTC
NA TRBJ2-6 NA TRBV20-1 CSAIRTEGANVLTF TGCAGTGCCATCCGGACAGAGGGGGCCAACGTCCTGACTTTC
few TRBJ2-5 TRBD2 TRBV4-3 CASSQGLADQETQYF TGCGCCAGCAGCCAAGGACTAGCGGATCAAGAGACCCAGTACTTC
NA TRBJ2-3 NA TRBV11-2 CASSTRARDTDTQYF TGTGCCAGCAGCACGCGGGCCCGGGATACAGATACGCAGTATTTT
few TRBJ2-4 NA TRBV7-2 CASSLVTKNIQYF TGTGCCAGCAGCTTAGTAACCAAAAACATTCAGTACTTC
NA TRBJ2-5 NA TRBV29-1 CSVDRNQETQYF TGCAGCGTTGACCGTAACCAAGAGACCCAGTACTTC
few TRBJ1-1 NA TRBV3-1 CASSQVGNTEAFF TGTGCCAGCAGCCAAGTGGGGAACACTGAAGCTTTCTTT
few TRBJ1-6 TRBD1 TRBV7-9 CASSLERTGVVKSPLHF TGTGCCAGCAGCTTAGAAAGGACAGGGGTGGTCAAGTCACCCCTCCACTTT
NA TRBJ2-6 TRBD2 TRBV5-1 CASSLEAGAGANVLTF TGCGCCAGCAGCTTGGAGGCGGGGGCTGGGGCCAACGTCCTGACTTTC
few TRBJ2-5 TRBD1 TRBV9 CASSVGQGGQETQYF TGTGCCAGCAGCGTAGGACAGGGTGGCCAAGAGACCCAGTACTTC
few TRBJ1-2 TRBD1 TRBV5-1 CASSLTGTQSYGYTF TGCGCCAGCAGTTTGACAGGGACACAATCGTATGGCTACACCTTC
NA TRBJ2-3 NA TRBV4-2 CASSQDKIFTDTQYF TGTGCCAGCAGCCAAGATAAGATCTTCACAGATACGCAGTATTTT
NA TRBJ2-2 TRBD1 TRBV29-1 CSVGQGAGELFF TGCAGCGTCGGGCAGGGGGCCGGGGAGCTGTTTTTT
NA TRBJ1-2 NA TRBV12-3/TRBV12-4 CASSLWGSRNYGYTF TGTGCCAGCAGTTTATGGGGGAGTAGAAACTATGGCTACACCTTC
many TRBJ1-1 NA TRBV7-9 CASSLVITEAFF TGTGCCAGCAGCTTAGTTATCACTGAAGCTTTCTTT
NA TRBJ2-1 TRBD2 TRBV6-2/TRBV6-3 CASRLRWLAGSEQFF TGTGCCAGCAGACTACGGTGGCTAGCGGGGAGTGAGCAGTTCTTC
NA TRBJ2-7 TRBD1 TRBV12-3/TRBV12-4 CASSRQGGGEQYF TGTGCCAGCAGTCGACAGGGGGGTGGCGAGCAGTACTTC
NA TRBJ2-6 NA TRBV7-3 CASSLNPLGDSGANVLTF TGTGCCAGCAGCTTAAACCCCCTTGGTGACTCTGGGGCCAACGTCCTGACTTTC
many TRBJ2-4 NA TRBV4-2 CASSQDPLDRLPKNIQYF TGTGCCAGCAGCCAAGATCCGCTGGACAGATTACCCAAAAACATTCAGTACTTC
few TRBJ1-6 TRBD1 TRBV7-3 CASSLAGQGVSPLHF TGTGCCAGCAGCTTAGCGGGACAGGGCGTCTCACCCCTCCACTTT
NA TRBJ1-2 NA TRBV7-3 CASSPDGLGYTF TGTGCCAGCAGCCCCGACGGGCTTGGCTACACCTTC
NA TRBJ1-1 TRBD1 TRBV19 CASGQGPTEAFF TGTGCCAGCGGACAGGGGCCCACTGAAGCTTTCTTT
few TRBJ2-2 TRBD1 TRBV7-6 CASSFYGTGSIGELFF TGTGCCAGCAGCTTCTATGGGACAGGGAGTATCGGGGAGCTGTTTTTT
many TRBJ2-5 NA TRBV6-5 CASSHQETQYF TGTGCCAGCAGCCACCAAGAGACCCAGTACTTC
many TRBJ2-2 NA TRBV5-5 CATTTGANTGELFF TGTGCCACTACGACAGGAGCTAACACCGGGGAGCTGTTTTTT
NA TRBJ2-5 TRBD1 TRBV7-9 CASSHRGQETQYF TGTGCCAGCAGTCACAGGGGCCAAGAGACCCAGTACTTC
NA TRBJ2-2 NA TRBV6-5 CASSYGRGSTGELFF TGTGCCAGCAGTTACGGGCGGGGTAGCACCGGGGAGCTGTTTTTT
NA TRBJ1-1 NA TRBV11-2 CASSLGGYEAFF TGTGCCAGCAGCTTAGGGGGCTATGAAGCTTTCTTT
few TRBJ2-7 TRBD1 TRBV5-1 CASSFSGQGPYEQYF TGCGCCAGCAGCTTTTCGGGACAGGGGCCATACGAGCAGTACTTC
NA TRBJ2-2 NA TRBV6-1 CASSTGNANTGELFF TGTGCCAGCAGTACAGGAAACGCGAACACCGGGGAGCTGTTTTTT